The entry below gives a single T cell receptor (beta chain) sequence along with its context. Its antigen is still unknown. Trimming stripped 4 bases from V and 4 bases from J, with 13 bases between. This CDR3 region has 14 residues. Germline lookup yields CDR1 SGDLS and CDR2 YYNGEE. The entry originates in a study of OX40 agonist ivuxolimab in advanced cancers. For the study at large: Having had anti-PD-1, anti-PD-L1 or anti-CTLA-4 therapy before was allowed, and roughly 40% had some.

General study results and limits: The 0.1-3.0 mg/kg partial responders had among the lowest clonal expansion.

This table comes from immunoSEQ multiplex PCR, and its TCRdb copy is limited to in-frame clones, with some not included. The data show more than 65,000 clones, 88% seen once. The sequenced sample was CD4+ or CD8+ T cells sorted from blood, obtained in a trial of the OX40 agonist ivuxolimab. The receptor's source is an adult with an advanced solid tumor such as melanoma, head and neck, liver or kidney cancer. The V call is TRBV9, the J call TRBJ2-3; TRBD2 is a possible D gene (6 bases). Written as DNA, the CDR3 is TGTGCCAGCAGCTCGGGCTGGGGGGCAGATACGCAGTATTTT. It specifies CASSSGWGADTQYF.